This is a list of T cell receptor beta chains from one sample in a study of siplizumab effects on memory and regulatory T cells. Assay: immunoSEQ multiplex PCR; the TCRdb copy retains only in-frame clones and omits some. The table has about 110,000 clones, roughly 92% seen once. Source material: CD4+ T cells sorted from blood. Every receptor here comes from a human donor in good health. CDR3s include the opening cysteine and the closing phenylalanine or tryptophan. A D gene is named only where the DNA matches it firmly. Size values are once, few and many counts, or a class for expanded clones, and some rows have none.

D: -; size: -; V: TRBV6-5; length: 15; J: TRBJ1-3; CDR3: CASSYSAGTKDTIYF; DNA: TGTGCCAGCAGTTACTCGGCAGGGACAAAAGACACCATATATTTT
D: TRBD1; size: once; V: TRBV27; length: 15; J: TRBJ1-6; CDR3: CARSYRGFQHSPLHF; DNA: TGTGCCAGATCCTACAGGGGATTTCAACACTCACCCCTCCACTTT
D: -; size: -; V: TRBV6-1; length: 15; J: TRBJ2-2; CDR3: CASSEPGLSTGELFF; DNA: TGTGCCAGCAGTGAACCAGGGTTGAGCACCGGGGAGCTGTTTTTT
D: -; size: -; V: TRBV6-1; length: 13; J: TRBJ1-6; CDR3: CASSRTDNSPLHF; DNA: TGTGCCAGCAGCCGGACAGACAATTCACCCCTCCACTTT
D: -; size: -; V: TRBV11-2; length: 16; J: TRBJ1-1; CDR3: CASSRRGGGGNTEAFF; DNA: TGTGCCAGCAGCCGCCGTGGAGGGGGTGGGAACACTGAAGCTTTCTTT
D: -; size: once; V: TRBV29-1; length: 11; J: TRBJ1-1; CDR3: CSGSQGTEAFF; DNA: TGCAGCGGCTCACAGGGCACTGAAGCTTTCTTT
D: -; size: -; V: TRBV5-1; length: 11; J: TRBJ2-7; CDR3: CASRFNYEQYF; DNA: TGCGCCAGCAGGTTTAACTACGAGCAGTACTTC
D: -; size: -; V: TRBV6-5; length: 14; J: TRBJ1-2; CDR3: CASSYETGYGGYTF; DNA: TGTGCCAGCAGTTACGAGACAGGCTATGGCGGCTACACCTTC
D: -; size: -; V: TRBV9; length: 15; J: TRBJ1-1; CDR3: CASSPYQQGLTEAFF; DNA: TGTGCCAGCAGCCCCTACCAGCAGGGTTTGACTGAAGCTTTCTTT
D: -; size: -; V: TRBV6-1; length: 15; J: TRBJ2-7; CDR3: CASSEPGANSYEQYF; DNA: TGTGCCAGCAGTGAACCGGGGGCGAACTCCTACGAGCAGTACTTC
D: TRBD1; size: -; V: TRBV5-1; length: 15; J: TRBJ1-3; CDR3: CASSLEGASGNTIYF; DNA: TGCGCCAGCAGCTTGGAGGGGGCCTCTGGAAACACCATATATTTT
D: -; size: -; V: TRBV29-1; length: 15; J: TRBJ2-1; CDR3: CSVDAYRSGGGEQFF; DNA: TGCAGCGTTGACGCCTACCGGTCCGGGGGCGGTGAGCAGTTCTTC
D: TRBD1; size: -; V: TRBV29-1; length: 11; J: TRBJ2-7; CDR3: CSVGTGGEQYF; DNA: TGCAGCGTTGGGACAGGAGGCGAGCAGTACTTC
D: -; size: -; V: TRBV7-2; length: 14; J: TRBJ2-2; CDR3: CASTPFLAAGELFF; DNA: TGTGCCAGCACCCCTTTCCTGGCTGCTGGGGAGCTGTTTTTT
D: -; size: once; V: TRBV5-4; length: 12; J: TRBJ2-7; CDR3: CASSRVLGKQYF; DNA: TGTGCCAGCAGCCGCGTTCTCGGGAAGCAGTACTTC
D: TRBD2; size: -; V: TRBV2; length: 17; J: TRBJ2-2; CDR3: CASSVTSGRSFTGELFF; DNA: TGTGCCAGCAGTGTGACTAGCGGGAGGAGTTTCACCGGGGAGCTGTTTTTT
D: -; size: -; V: TRBV7-9; length: 15; J: TRBJ2-1; CDR3: CASSLDQGLQDEQFF; DNA: TGTGCCAGCAGCTTAGATCAGGGGCTCCAAGATGAGCAGTTCTTC
D: TRBD1; size: -; V: TRBV6-6; length: 14; J: TRBJ1-2; CDR3: CASSQTGVYGGYTF; DNA: TGTGCCAGCAGTCAAACAGGGGTCTATGGCGGCTACACCTTC
D: -; size: -; V: TRBV15; length: 14; J: TRBJ2-5; CDR3: CASTRGPYQETQYF; DNA: TGTGCCTCCACACGGGGGCCATACCAAGAGACCCAGTACTTC
D: TRBD1; size: -; V: TRBV11-2; length: 13; J: TRBJ1-5; CDR3: CASSPDRDQPQHF; DNA: TGTGCCAGCAGCCCCGACAGGGATCAGCCCCAGCATTTT
D: -; size: -; V: TRBV12-1; length: 14; J: TRBJ1-2; CDR3: CASSFGRGNYGYTF; DNA: -
D: TRBD1; size: -; V: TRBV11-3; length: 15; J: TRBJ2-1; CDR3: CASSQGVSSYNEQFF; DNA: TGTGCCAGCAGCCAGGGGGTAAGCTCCTACAATGAGCAGTTCTTC